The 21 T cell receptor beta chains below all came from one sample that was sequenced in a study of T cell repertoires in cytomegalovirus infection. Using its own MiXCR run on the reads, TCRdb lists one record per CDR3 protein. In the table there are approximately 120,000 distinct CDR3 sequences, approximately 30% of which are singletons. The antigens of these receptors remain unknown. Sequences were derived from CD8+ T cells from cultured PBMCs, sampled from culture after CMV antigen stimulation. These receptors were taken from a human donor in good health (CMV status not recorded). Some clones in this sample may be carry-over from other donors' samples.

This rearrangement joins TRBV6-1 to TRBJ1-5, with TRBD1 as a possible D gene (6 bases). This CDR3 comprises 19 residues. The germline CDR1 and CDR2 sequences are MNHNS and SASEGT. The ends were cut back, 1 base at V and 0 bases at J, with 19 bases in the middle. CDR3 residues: CASSEGLFAGGYSNQPQHF. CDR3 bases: TGTGCCAGCAGTGAAGGCCTTTTTGCGGGGGGCTATAGCAATCAGCCCCAGCATTTT.

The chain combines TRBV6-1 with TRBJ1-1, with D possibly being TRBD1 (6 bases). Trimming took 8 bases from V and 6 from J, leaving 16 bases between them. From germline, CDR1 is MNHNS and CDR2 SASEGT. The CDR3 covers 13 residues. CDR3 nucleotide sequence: TGTGCCAGCGCCGAACAGGGTTGGTCTGAAGCTTTCTTT. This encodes CASAEQGWSEAFF.

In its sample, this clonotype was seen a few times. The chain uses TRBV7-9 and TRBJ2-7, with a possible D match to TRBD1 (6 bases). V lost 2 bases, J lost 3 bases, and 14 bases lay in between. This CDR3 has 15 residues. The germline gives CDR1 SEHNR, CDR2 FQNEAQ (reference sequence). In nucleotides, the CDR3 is TGTGCCAGCAGCTTAAGTGTCAGGGGAAACTACGAGCAGTACTTC. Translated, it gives CASSLSVRGNYEQYF.

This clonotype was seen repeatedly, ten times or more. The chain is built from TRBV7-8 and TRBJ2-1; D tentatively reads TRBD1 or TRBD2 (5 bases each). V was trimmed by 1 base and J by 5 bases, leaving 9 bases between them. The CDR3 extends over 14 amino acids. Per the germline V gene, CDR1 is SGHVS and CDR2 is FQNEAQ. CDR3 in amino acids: CASSLVGRNNEQFF. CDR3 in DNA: TGTGCCAGCAGCTTAGTGGGACGGAACAATGAGCAGTTCTTC. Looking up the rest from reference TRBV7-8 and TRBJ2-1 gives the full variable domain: GAGVSQSPRYKVAKRGQDVALRCDPISGHVSLFWYQQALGQGPEFLTYFQNEAQLDKSGLPSDRFFAERPEGSVSTLKIQRTQQEDSAVYLCASSLVGRNNEQFFGPGTRLTVL.

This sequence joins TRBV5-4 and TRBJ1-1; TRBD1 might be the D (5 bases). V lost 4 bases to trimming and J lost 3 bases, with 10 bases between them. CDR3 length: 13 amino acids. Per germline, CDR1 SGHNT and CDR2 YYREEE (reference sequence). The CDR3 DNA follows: TGTGCCAGCAGCGCGGCGGGGGACACTGAAGCTTTCTTT. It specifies CASSAAGDTEAFF.

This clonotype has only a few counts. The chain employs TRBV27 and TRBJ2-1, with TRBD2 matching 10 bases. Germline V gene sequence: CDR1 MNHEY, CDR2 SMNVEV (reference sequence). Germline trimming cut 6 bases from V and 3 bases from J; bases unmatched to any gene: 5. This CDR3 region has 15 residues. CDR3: CASRPTSGDYNEQFF. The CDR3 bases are TGTGCCAGCAGACCCACTAGCGGGGACTACAATGAGCAGTTCTTC.

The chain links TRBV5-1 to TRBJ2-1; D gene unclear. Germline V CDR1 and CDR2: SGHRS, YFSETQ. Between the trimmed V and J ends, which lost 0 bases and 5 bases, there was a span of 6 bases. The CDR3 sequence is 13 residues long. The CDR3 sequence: CASSLDRNNEQFF. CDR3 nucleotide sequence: TGCGCCAGCAGCTTGGACAGAAACAATGAGCAGTTCTTC.

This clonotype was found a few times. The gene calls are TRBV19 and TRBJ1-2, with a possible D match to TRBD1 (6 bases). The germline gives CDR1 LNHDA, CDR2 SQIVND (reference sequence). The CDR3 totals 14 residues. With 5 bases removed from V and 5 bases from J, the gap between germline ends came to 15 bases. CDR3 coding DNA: TGTGCCAGTAGTCCCATAGGGACACAATATGGCTACACCTTC. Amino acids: CASSPIGTQYGYTF. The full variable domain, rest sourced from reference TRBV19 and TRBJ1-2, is DGGITQSPKYLFRKEGQNVTLSCEQNLNHDAMYWYRQDPGQGLRLIYYSQIVNDFQKGDIAEGYSVSREKKESFPLTVTSAQKNPTAFYLCASSPIGTQYGYTFGSGTRLTVV.

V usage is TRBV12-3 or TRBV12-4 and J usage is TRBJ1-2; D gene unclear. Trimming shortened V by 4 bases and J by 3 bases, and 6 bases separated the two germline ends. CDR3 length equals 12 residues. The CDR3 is CASSYPDYGYTF. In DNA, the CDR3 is TGTGCCAGCAGTTATCCGGACTATGGCTACACCTTC.

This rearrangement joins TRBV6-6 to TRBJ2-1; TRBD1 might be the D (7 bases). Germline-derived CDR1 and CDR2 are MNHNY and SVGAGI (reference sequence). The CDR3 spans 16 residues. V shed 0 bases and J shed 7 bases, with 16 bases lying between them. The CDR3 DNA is TGTGCCAGCAGTTACTCTCGGCAGGGGGGTAGAAATGAGCAGTTCTTC. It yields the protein CASSYSRQGGRNEQFF.

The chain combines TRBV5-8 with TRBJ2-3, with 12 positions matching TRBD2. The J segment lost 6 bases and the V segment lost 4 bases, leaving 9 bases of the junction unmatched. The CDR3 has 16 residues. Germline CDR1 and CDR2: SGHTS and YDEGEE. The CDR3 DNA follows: TGTGCCAGCAGCGTAAGACTAGCGGGGGATCTGGATACGCAGTATTTT. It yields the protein CASSVRLAGDLDTQYF. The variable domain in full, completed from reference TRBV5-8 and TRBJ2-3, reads EAGVTQSPTHLIKTRGQQATLRCSPISGHTSVYWYQQALGLGLQFLLWYDEGEERNRGNFPPRFSGRQFPNYSSELNVNALELEDSALYLCASSVRLAGDLDTQYFGPGTRLTVL.

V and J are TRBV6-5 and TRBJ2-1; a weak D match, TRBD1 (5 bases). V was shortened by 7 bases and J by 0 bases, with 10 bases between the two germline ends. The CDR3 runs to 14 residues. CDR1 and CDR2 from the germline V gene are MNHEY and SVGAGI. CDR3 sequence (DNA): TGTGCCAGCACCCTTGACAGCTCCTACAATGAGCAGTTCTTC. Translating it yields CASTLDSSYNEQFF.

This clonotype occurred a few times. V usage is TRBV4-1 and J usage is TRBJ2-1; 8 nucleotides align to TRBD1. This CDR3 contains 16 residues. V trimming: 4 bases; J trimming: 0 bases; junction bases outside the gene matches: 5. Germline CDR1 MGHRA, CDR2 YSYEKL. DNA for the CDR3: TGCGCCAGCAGCCCCAGGGGGCTTAGCTCCTACAATGAGCAGTTCTTC. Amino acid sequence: CASSPRGLSSYNEQFF.

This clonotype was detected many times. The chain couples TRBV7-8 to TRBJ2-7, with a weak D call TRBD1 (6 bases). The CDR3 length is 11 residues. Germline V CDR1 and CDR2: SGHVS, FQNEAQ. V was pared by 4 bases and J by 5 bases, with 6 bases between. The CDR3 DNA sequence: TGTGCCAGCAGCTACAGGGACGAGCAGTACTTC. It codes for CASSYRDEQYF.

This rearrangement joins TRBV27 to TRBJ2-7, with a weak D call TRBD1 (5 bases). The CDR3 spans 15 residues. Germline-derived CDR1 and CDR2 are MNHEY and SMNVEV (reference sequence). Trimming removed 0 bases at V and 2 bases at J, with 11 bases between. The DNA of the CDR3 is TGTGCCAGCAGTTTATCATCGACAGTAACCTACGAGCAGTACTTC. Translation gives CASSLSSTVTYEQYF.

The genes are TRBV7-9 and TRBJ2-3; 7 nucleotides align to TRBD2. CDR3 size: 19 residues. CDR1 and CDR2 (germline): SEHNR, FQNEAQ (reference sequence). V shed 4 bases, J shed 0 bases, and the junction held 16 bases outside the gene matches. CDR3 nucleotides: TGTGCCAGCAGCTCAACTCGACTGGGCGGGAGACACAGCACAGATACGCAGTATTTT. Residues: CASSSTRLGGRHSTDTQYF. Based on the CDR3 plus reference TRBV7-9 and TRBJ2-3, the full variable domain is DTGVSQNPRHKITKRGQNVTFRCDPISEHNRLYWYRQTLGQGPEFLTYFQNEAQLEKSRLLSDRFSAERPKGSFSTLEIQRTEQGDSAMYLCASSSTRLGGRHSTDTQYFGPGTRLTVL.

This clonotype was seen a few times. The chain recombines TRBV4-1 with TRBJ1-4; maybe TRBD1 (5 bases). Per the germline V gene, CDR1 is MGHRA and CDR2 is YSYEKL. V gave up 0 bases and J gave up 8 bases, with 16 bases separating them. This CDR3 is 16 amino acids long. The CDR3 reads CASSQDPQGGNEKLFF. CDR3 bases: TGCGCCAGCAGCCAAGATCCCCAGGGTGGGAACGAAAAACTGTTTTTT.

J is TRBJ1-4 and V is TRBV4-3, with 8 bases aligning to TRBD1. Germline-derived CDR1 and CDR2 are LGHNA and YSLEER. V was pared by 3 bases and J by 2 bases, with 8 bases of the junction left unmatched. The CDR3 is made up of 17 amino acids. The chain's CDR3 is CASSQDGQGGTNEKLFF. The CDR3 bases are TGCGCCAGCAGCCAGGACGGACAGGGAGGCACTAATGAAAAACTGTTTTTT.

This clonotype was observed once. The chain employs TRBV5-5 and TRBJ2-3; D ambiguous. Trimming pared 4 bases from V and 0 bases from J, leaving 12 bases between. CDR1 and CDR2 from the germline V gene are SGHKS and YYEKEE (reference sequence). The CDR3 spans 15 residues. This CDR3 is CASSLDLTSTDTQYF. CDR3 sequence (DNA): TGTGCCAGCAGCCTGGACCTAACTAGCACAGATACGCAGTATTTT.

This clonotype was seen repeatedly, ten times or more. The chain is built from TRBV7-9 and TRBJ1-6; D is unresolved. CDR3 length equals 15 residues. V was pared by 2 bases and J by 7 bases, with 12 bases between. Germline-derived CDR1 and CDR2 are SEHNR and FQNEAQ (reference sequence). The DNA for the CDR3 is TGTGCCAGCAGCTTACTTCACGTACCGAATTCACCCCTCCACTTT. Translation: CASSLLHVPNSPLHF.

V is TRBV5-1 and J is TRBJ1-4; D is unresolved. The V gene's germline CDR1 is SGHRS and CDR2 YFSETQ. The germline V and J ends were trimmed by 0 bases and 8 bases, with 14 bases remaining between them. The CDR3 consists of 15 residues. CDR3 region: CASSLGEASGEKLFF. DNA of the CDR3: TGCGCCAGCAGCTTGGGGGAAGCGTCGGGGGAAAAACTGTTTTTT.